This TCR beta chain was retrieved from a study of beta chain features in type 1 diabetes. The study's findings and limits: Researchers report that Type 1 diabetes patients had moderately but significantly shorter TCRB CDR3s across all four CD4+ subsets.

Comment on this clone: Its target is unknown.

After removal of 5 bases from V and 3 bases from J, the junction contained 7 bases not matched to a gene. The CDR3 contains 16 residues. Germline V gene sequence: CDR1 SGHVS, CDR2 FQNEAQ. Expressed TCRB transcripts got sequenced, as all isolated RNA was reverse transcribed. Average reads for naive, central memory and regulatory T cell samples were about 3.57 million. Sequencing used immunoSEQ multiplex PCR; TCRdb keeps in-frame clones, though not all of them. The top ten clones hold 0.023% of a sample with over 700,000 clones, about a sixth of them seen once. The V call is TRBV7-8, the J call TRBJ2-3; TRBD2 matches 11 bases. The sequenced sample consisted of naive CD4+ T cells from blood. This clonotype was sampled from a young woman in good health. The CDR3 DNA sequence: TGTGCCAGCAGCGGGTTAGCGGGAGGGTTGACAGATACGCAGTATTTT. Encoded protein: CASSGLAGGLTDTQYF.